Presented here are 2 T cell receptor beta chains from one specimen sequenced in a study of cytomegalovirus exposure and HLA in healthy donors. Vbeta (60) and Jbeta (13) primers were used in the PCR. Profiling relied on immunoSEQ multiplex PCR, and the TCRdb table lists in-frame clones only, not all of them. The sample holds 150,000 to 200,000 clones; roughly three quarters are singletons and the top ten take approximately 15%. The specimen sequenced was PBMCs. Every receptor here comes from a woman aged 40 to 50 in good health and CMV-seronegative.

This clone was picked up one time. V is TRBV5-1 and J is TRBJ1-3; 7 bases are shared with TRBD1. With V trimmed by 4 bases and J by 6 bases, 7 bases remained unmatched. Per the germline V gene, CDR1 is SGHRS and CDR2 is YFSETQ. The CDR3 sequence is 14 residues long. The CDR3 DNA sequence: TGCGCCAGCAGCCAGGGGGACACAGAAAACACCATATATTTT. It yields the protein CASSQGDTENTIYF.

CDR3 nucleotides: TGCAGCGTTCAACAGGTCCCCAATGAGCAGTTCTTC. It codes for CSVQQVPNEQFF. The chain couples TRBV29-1 to TRBJ2-1; possible D gene TRBD1, 5 bases. The V end lost 5 bases, the J end lost 6 bases, and 11 bases lay between the germline ends. CDR3 size: 12 residues. Germline V lookup: CDR1 SQVTM, CDR2 ANQGSEA.